This TCR beta chain was sequenced during a study of spatial heterogeneity in lung cancer. At the level of the study: Counts of TCR transcripts in tumor regions tracked strongly with a T cell module score that came from matched bulk RNA-seq. Findings and caveats of the study: For expanded intratumoral alpha and beta TCRs, counts tracked tumor mutation counts. Regional and ubiquitous nonsynonymous mutations were tracked by counts of regional and ubiquitous expanded TCRs, respectively.

Germline-derived CDR1 and CDR2 are ENHRY and SYGVKD. The CDR3 contains 14 residues. The V gene end was trimmed by 10 bases and the J gene end by 0 bases; junction bases not matched to a gene: 7. A remark on this clonotype: What it binds is unknown.

Every cDNA TCR molecule received its own unique molecular identifier. Each CDR3 protein gets one entry after TCRdb re-called the 5' RACE reads with MiXCR. The sample holds about 720 distinct CDR3 sequences, approximately 15% seen once. This sample's time point: sample taken at primary tumor resection. The donor population consisted of under 75 patients with untreated, early-stage non-small cell lung cancer. The clonotype comes from a male donor with early-stage non-small cell lung cancer. The rearrangement links TRBV10-3 to TRBJ2-3; 7 nucleotides agree with TRBD1. Sequenced here: lung tumor tissue, sampled at surgery. The CDR3 coding sequence is TGTGCCACCCGACAGGGAACTAGCACAGATACGCAGTATTTT. The encoded protein is CATRQGTSTDTQYF.